This T cell receptor (beta chain) was documented in a study of a mutant IDH1 vaccine in newly diagnosed glioma. Across the study: Patients received vaccination from 4-6 weeks after radiotherapy alone, or with temozolomide cycles. Every participant had undergone radiotherapy, temozolomide, or both before, and most underwent both.

Using immunoSEQ multiplex PCR, the repertoire was profiled, and TCRdb retains in-frame clones only, with some absent. Found here are about 68,000 clones, approximately 88% of them singletons; the top ten hold 12%. Documented time point: week 35, safety follow-up. The study gave 300 ug of mutant IDH1 20-mer peptide per vaccine dose, with topical imiquimod. Worth noting for this clone: What it binds is unknown.

The germline gives CDR1 MNHEY, CDR2 SVGAGI. With 6 bases removed from V and 8 bases from J, the gap between germline ends came to 19 bases. The CDR3 covers 14 residues. Material: PBMCs, obtained from a glioma patient whose treatment included an IDH1 peptide vaccine. This rearrangement joins TRBV6-5 to TRBJ1-2, with D possibly matching TRBD1 (5 bases). This TCR was sampled from a man aged 18 to 30 with glioma. The CDR3 loop reads CASRRAQGVRGYTF. In DNA, the CDR3 is TGTGCCAGCAGGAGAGCGCAGGGAGTACGGGGCTACACCTTC.